Each of the 29 T cell receptor beta chains below was sequenced from the same sample in a study of cytomegalovirus exposure and HLA in healthy donors. 60 Vbeta and 13 Jbeta primers were used in PCR. Method: immunoSEQ multiplex PCR; TCRdb's copy keeps in-frame clones and lacks some. The profile shows some 89,000 clones, around 85% of them singletons. Sequencing was carried out using PBMCs. The receptors here all came from a man aged 35-49 years in good health and CMV-seropositive.

The chain links TRBV6-5 to TRBJ1-5; D is ambiguous. The CDR3 has 13 amino acids. Germline V gives CDR1 MNHEY, CDR2 SVGAGI. With 5 bases removed from V and 4 bases from J, the gap between germline ends came to 9 bases. Here the CDR3 reads CASSEQTNQPQHF. As DNA, the CDR3 is TGTGCCAGCAGTGAACAGACAAATCAGCCCCAGCATTTT.

The V gene is TRBV7-9, the J gene TRBJ2-1; TRBD2 matches at 9 bases. Germline V gene sequence: CDR1 SEHNR, CDR2 FQNEAQ (reference sequence). CDR3 size: 15 residues. V shed 2 bases and J 4 bases; nucleotides not matched to a gene: 3. CDR3 sequence: CASSLLAGIYNEQFF. For the CDR3, the DNA is TGTGCCAGCAGCTTACTAGCGGGAATATACAATGAGCAGTTCTTC.

This clone was recorded once. It is likely a read error, because the conserved phenylalanine at the end of the CDR3 is missing. The limits of the CDR3 on the DNA are not certain, so only TCRdb's listed CDR3 is given. V and J are TRBV6-4 and TRBJ2-7; the table's D call TRBD1 went unverified against the DNA. Germline V lookup: CDR1 MRHNA, CDR2 SNTAGT. The CDR3 is 9 amino acids long, termini counted. This CDR3 reads CASRRTGRN.

This clone was detected only once. J is TRBJ1-2 and V is TRBV9; 8 nucleotides line up with TRBD1. The CDR3 consists of 14 residues. CDR1 and CDR2 (germline): SGDLS, YYNGEE. V dropped 4 bases and J dropped 5; count of bases not matched to a gene: 7. The CDR3 DNA reads as TGTGCCAGCAGCATACAGGGGGAGGGGTATGGCTACACCTTC. This sequence encodes CASSIQGEGYGYTF.

The V gene is TRBV10-2, the J gene TRBJ2-3, with 9 positions matching TRBD2. The CDR3 is 14 residues long. In germline, CDR1 is WSHSY, CDR2 SAAADI. After removal of 0 bases from V and 15 bases from J, the junction contained 10 bases not matched to a gene. The CDR3: CASSESTPLAGQYF. The DNA of the CDR3 is TGCGCCAGCAGTGAGTCGACTCCGCTAGCGGGACAATATTTT.

V is TRBV28 and J is TRBJ1-6; D gene uncertain. CDR1 is MDHEN and CDR2 is SYDVKM in the germline V gene. The CDR3 is 16 amino acids. V gave up 2 bases and J gave up 8 bases, with 16 bases separating them. This CDR3 is CASSLSLVPSDSPLHF. CDR3 nucleotides: TGTGCCAGCAGTTTAAGTTTAGTTCCTTCGGATTCACCCCTCCACTTT.

The chain combines TRBV29-1 with TRBJ2-7; 9 bases map to TRBD1. From germline, CDR1 is SQVTM and CDR2 ANQGSEA. Trimming cost V 6 bases and J 7 bases; bases outside gene matches: 19. This CDR3 spans 16 amino acids. DNA for the CDR3: TGCAGCGTACACTGGACAGGGGAGGCCCGGGTGGGGGAGCAGTACTTC. Encoded protein: CSVHWTGEARVGEQYF.

In this sample, this clone turned up once. The chain combines TRBV6-1 with TRBJ2-3; D might be TRBD1 (7 bases). The CDR3 runs to 15 residues. V lost 6 bases and J 5 bases, leaving 18 bases between the germline ends. Germline V gene data show CDR1 as MNHNS and CDR2 as SASEGT. This CDR3 is CASRDRRGALDTQYF. CDR3 nucleotides: TGTGCCAGCAGGGACAGGCGGGGAGCCTTAGATACGCAGTATTTT.

V usage is TRBV7-6 and J usage is TRBJ2-1; TRBD2 agrees at 10 bases. The CDR3 totals 16 residues. V lost 5 bases, J lost 4 bases, and 8 bases stayed unmatched. In germline, CDR1 is SGHVS, CDR2 FNYEAQ. The CDR3 nucleotides are TGTGCCAGCAGCCCACGGACTAGCGGTCTTTACAATGAGCAGTTCTTC. This translates into CASSPRTSGLYNEQFF.

The rearrangement links TRBV27 to TRBJ2-7, with TRBD2 as a possible D gene (6 bases). Germline loops: CDR1 MNHEY, CDR2 SMNVEV (reference sequence). Trimming shortened V by 5 bases and J by 1 base, and 15 bases separated the two germline ends. The CDR3 totals 15 residues. The CDR3 DNA reads as TGTGCCAGCAGTCTAACGGGGGTGGGATCCTACGAGCAGTACTTC. Translated: CASSLTGVGSYEQYF.

The chain links TRBV7-8 to TRBJ2-3, with TRBD2 matching over 14 bases. Germline values: CDR1 SGHVS, CDR2 FQNEAQ. J gave up 0 bases and V 8 bases, and 19 bases lay outside the gene matches. The CDR3 is 21 residues long. The CDR3 DNA sequence: TGTGCCAGCGTACGTCGTGAGGCGGGACTAGCGGGGGAAACTAGCACAGATACGCAGTATTTT. Protein sequence: CASVRREAGLAGETSTDTQYF.

V gene TRBV19 combines with J gene TRBJ2-5, with TRBD2 identical over 8 bases. Germline V gene lookup returns CDR1 LNHDA and CDR2 SQIVND (reference sequence). The CDR3 totals 15 residues. Trimming at V came to 2 bases and at J to 4 bases, leaving 6 bases not matched to a gene. The CDR3 DNA reads TGTGCCAGTAGTATAACGGGGGGGCAGGGAGAGACCCAGTACTTC. It codes for CASSITGGQGETQYF.

The rearrangement uses TRBV23-1 and TRBJ2-3, with D hard to call. TRBV23-1 is treated as an ORF (open reading frame) with a function not yet certain. The germline V and J ends were trimmed by 0 bases and 0 bases, with 16 bases remaining between them. CDR3 size: 18 residues. The CDR3 DNA reads TGCGCCAGCAGTCAATCCCCCGGGTCCTCTCTTAGCACAGATACGCAGTATTTT. It yields the protein CASSQSPGSSLSTDTQYF.

The chain links TRBV6-1 to TRBJ2-5; 10 bases map to TRBD1. V was pared by 7 bases and J by 4 bases, with 9 bases of the junction left unmatched. There are 15 residues in the CDR3. Germline CDR1 and CDR2: MNHNS and SASEGT. The CDR3 nucleotides read TGTGCCAGCACCTTAGGACAGGGGGACGGAGAGACCCAGTACTTC. It codes for CASTLGQGDGETQYF.

The V call is TRBV28, the J call TRBJ2-3; 10 bases are a match to TRBD2. Germline V lookup: CDR1 MDHEN, CDR2 SYDVKM. The ends lost 2 bases at V and 3 bases at J; junction bases unmatched: 8. The CDR3 is 17 amino acids. CDR3 sequence (DNA): TGTGCCAGCAGTTTAGCCCGGGCTAGCGGGAGTACAGATACGCAGTATTTT. Residues: CASSLARASGSTDTQYF.

The DNA for the CDR3 is TGTGCCAGCAGCTCGTCGGGTGGACAGGGTGGCAATCAGCCCCAGCATTTT. Translating gives CASSSSGGQGGNQPQHF. V usage is TRBV7-9 and J usage is TRBJ1-5, with 8 positions matching TRBD1. The CDR3 length is 17 residues. CDR1 and CDR2 from the germline V gene are SEHNR and FQNEAQ (reference sequence). J was trimmed by 2 bases and V by 4 bases; bases with no gene match: 10.

The chain carries TRBV5-1 and TRBJ1-2, with 10 positions matching TRBD1. With V trimmed by 4 bases and J by 5 bases, 11 bases remained unmatched. The CDR3 runs 16 residues. Looked up from germline, CDR1 is SGHRS and CDR2 is YFSETQ. The CDR3 sequence is CASSIGDVGQGYGYTF. Here the CDR3 DNA reads TGCGCCAGCAGCATAGGCGATGTGGGACAGGGGTATGGCTACACCTTC.

This rearrangement joins TRBV28 to TRBJ1-2; D is unresolved. This CDR3 spans 14 amino acids. V lost 2 bases and J 4 bases, leaving 11 bases between the germline ends. CDR1 is MDHEN, CDR2 SYDVKM, per germline. For the CDR3, the DNA is TGTGCCAGCAGTTTAGGAGCAAGGATCTATGGCTACACCTTC. Translating it yields CASSLGARIYGYTF.

The V gene is TRBV19, the J gene TRBJ1-3; 8 bases are a match to TRBD1. The ends lost 6 bases at V and 1 base at J; junction bases unmatched: 2. Germline V gene sequence: CDR1 LNHDA, CDR2 SQIVND (reference sequence). CDR3 length: 14 residues. CDR3 in DNA: TGTGCCAGTAGCCAGGGGGCTTCTGGAAACACCATATATTTT. Translating gives CASSQGASGNTIYF.

The genes are TRBV13 and TRBJ2-5; TRBD2 matches 7 bases. Germline V lookup: CDR1 PRHDT, CDR2 FYEKMQ (reference sequence). The CDR3 sequence is 14 residues long. The V and J ends lost 5 bases and 4 bases, in that order; junction bases with no gene match: 7. The CDR3, as DNA: TGTGCCAGCAGCGAGGACGGGAGGTTAGAGACCCAGTACTTC. Its translation is CASSEDGRLETQYF.

This chain uses TRBV15 with TRBJ1-2; D may be TRBD1 (6 bases). Trimming removed 1 base from V and 3 bases from J, with 12 bases in between. The CDR3 spans 15 residues. The V gene's germline CDR1 is LNHNV and CDR2 YYDKDF (reference sequence). The CDR3 reads CATSRAQGNYYGYTF. CDR3 DNA: TGTGCCACCAGCAGAGCTCAGGGGAACTACTATGGCTACACCTTC. Variable domain in full (rest from reference TRBV15 and TRBJ1-2): DAMVIQNPRYQVTQFGKPVTLSCSQTLNHNVMYWYQQKSSQAPKLLFHYYDKDFNNEADTPDNFQSRRPNTSFCFLDIRSPGLGDTAMYLCATSRAQGNYYGYTFGSGTRLTVV.

V and J are TRBV6-1 and TRBJ2-4; 8 nucleotides line up with TRBD2. Germline CDR1 reads MNHNS; CDR2 reads SASEGT. CDR3 size: 13 residues. V trimming: 7 bases; J trimming: 8 bases; junction bases outside the gene matches: 7. The CDR3 loop reads CASNPGLEDIQYF. The CDR3 DNA sequence: TGTGCCAGCAACCCGGGACTAGAGGACATTCAGTACTTC.

The chain employs TRBV6-1 and TRBJ2-5, with TRBD1 identical over 8 bases. V trimming: 6 bases; J trimming: 4 bases; junction bases outside the gene matches: 1. CDR1 MNHNS and CDR2 SASEGT come from the germline V gene. The CDR3 loop spans 12 amino acids. The chain's CDR3 is CASSGTGETQYF. CDR3 coding DNA: TGTGCCAGCAGCGGGACAGGAGAGACCCAGTACTTC.

Written as DNA, the CDR3 is TGCGCCAGCAGCTTCCCGGAGGCAAATGAGCAGTTCTTC. This codes for CASSFPEANEQFF. This chain links TRBV5-1 with TRBJ2-1; a possible D gene is TRBD2 (5 bases). The germline V gene has CDR1 SGHRS and CDR2 YFSETQ. CDR3 length equals 13 residues. Between the trimmed V and J ends, which lost 2 bases and 7 bases, there was a span of 10 bases.

The chain recombines TRBV5-4 with TRBJ1-2; tentatively, D is TRBD1 (5 bases). The CDR3 spans 14 residues. V lost 5 bases, J lost 3 bases, and 14 bases lay in between. CDR1 is SGHNT, CDR2 YYREEE, per germline (reference sequence). The CDR3 nucleotides read TGTGCCAGCAGGACACGGGGGTTCGACTATGGCTACACCTTC. It specifies CASRTRGFDYGYTF.

The CDR3 nucleotides read TGTGCCAGCAGTGAAGCTAGACTAGCGGGGGGCGGGTGGGAGACCCAGTACTTC. Protein: CASSEARLAGGGWETQYF. The V and J genes are TRBV6-1 and TRBJ2-5, with 13 bases fitting TRBD2. Germline CDR1 MNHNS, CDR2 SASEGT. CDR3 size: 18 residues. V shed 0 bases and J 5 bases; nucleotides not matched to a gene: 9.

The chain employs TRBV5-1 and TRBJ1-1; D is undetermined. The length of the CDR3 is 15 residues. Germline CDR1 and CDR2: SGHRS and YFSETQ. V lost 5 bases and J 0 bases, leaving 14 bases between the germline ends. CDR3 sequence reads: CASSHGPSMNTEAFF. DNA for the CDR3: TGCGCCAGCAGTCATGGGCCGTCGATGAACACTGAAGCTTTCTTT.

This clone was seen once. Additional DNA sequences in this sample encode the identical CDR3. The chain recombines TRBV7-9 with TRBJ2-2; TRBD1 matches 9 bases. The CDR3 totals 15 residues. CDR1 and CDR2 from the germline V gene are SEHNR and FQNEAQ (reference sequence). V lost 6 bases, J lost 5 bases, and 7 bases stayed unmatched. CDR3 sequence (DNA): TGTGCCAGCAGAGGCCCGACAGGGGGAACCGGGGAGCTGTTTTTT. Its protein product is CASRGPTGGTGELFF.

The rearrangement joins TRBV19 to TRBJ2-3, with D tentatively TRBD2 (6 bases). V was pared by 3 bases and J by 2 bases, with 9 bases between. The CDR3 length is 14 residues. CDR1 and CDR2 (germline): LNHDA, SQIVND (reference sequence). The CDR3 DNA reads TGTGCCAGTAGTATTAGCGGTTTCACAGATACGCAGTATTTT. Amino acid sequence: CASSISGFTDTQYF.